A single sample is the source of the 21 T cell receptor beta chains below, sequenced in a study of vaccination and CD4 T cells after COVID-19. These TCRs are of unknown antigen specificity. As to treatment: roughly ten-day PBMC culture with coronavirus spike peptide pools or control peptides (ViraFEST assay). An Oncomine TCR Beta short-read assay was used to sequence the DNA from cultured CD4+ T cells. TCRdb itself ran the PCR reads through MiXCR, one entry per CDR3 protein. The table lists approximately 20,000 distinct CDR3 sequences, about 44% of them singletons. The sequenced sample was CD4+ T cells from blood, cultured in vitro, obtained before SARS-CoV-2 vaccination. Every receptor here comes from a human donor who had recovered from COVID-19.

V and J are TRBV6-1 and TRBJ1-6; D is perhaps TRBD1 (6 bases). The V gene lost 7 bases and the J gene lost 13 bases, with 20 bases spanning the gap. The V gene's germline CDR1 is MNHNS and CDR2 SASEGT. The CDR3 runs 14 residues. CDR3 loop: CASTYREQNSPLHF. The CDR3 nucleotides are TGTGCCAGCACCTACAGGGAGCAAAACTCGCCCCTCCACTTT.

CDR3 region: CSARGTGFGYTF. The CDR3 coding sequence is TGCAGTGCTAGAGGGACAGGGTTTGGCTACACCTTC. The V call is TRBV20-1, the J call TRBJ1-2; 8 positions agree with TRBD1. J was trimmed by 7 bases and V by 1 base; bases with no gene match: 2. This CDR3 is built from 12 residues. Per the germline V gene, CDR1 is DFQATT and CDR2 is SNEGSKA (reference sequence).

The rearrangement links TRBV7-2 to TRBJ1-2; 8 bases match TRBD1. Trimming took 7 bases from V and 4 from J; bases not matched to a gene: 14. This CDR3 is built from 16 residues. In germline, CDR1 is SGHTA, CDR2 FQGNSA. CDR3 bases: TGTGCCAGCACCCCTCGACAGGACAGGGTGATCTATGGCTACACCTTC. Encoded protein: CASTPRQDRVIYGYTF.

This clonotype was picked up a small number of times. This chain uses TRBV6-1 with TRBJ1-2, with 11 positions matching TRBD1. This CDR3 has 17 amino acids. The J segment lost 4 bases and the V segment lost 5 bases, leaving 12 bases of the junction unmatched. From germline, CDR1 is MNHNS and CDR2 SASEGT. The CDR3 loop reads CASSNPGTGGTPYGYTF. For the CDR3, the DNA is TGTGCCAGCAGTAATCCCGGGACAGGGGGAACTCCCTATGGCTACACCTTC.

This chain connects TRBV28 to TRBJ2-7; 11 nucleotides line up with TRBD2. Germline values: CDR1 MDHEN, CDR2 SYDVKM. The CDR3 length is 15 residues. Germline trimming cut 6 bases from V and 2 bases from J; bases unmatched to any gene: 6. Here the CDR3 DNA reads TGTGCCAGCAGGTCCCTAGCGGGAGGTCCCTACGAGCAGTACTTC. This encodes CASRSLAGGPYEQYF.

The gene calls are TRBV24-1 and TRBJ1-2; possibly TRBD1 for D (5 bases). Trimming removed 4 bases at V and 5 bases at J, with 10 bases between. CDR3 length equals 13 residues. The germline CDR1 and CDR2 sequences are KGHDR and SFDVKD. CDR3 amino acids: CATSDRRGYGYTF. In DNA, the CDR3 is TGTGCCACCAGTGACCGGCGGGGGTATGGCTACACCTTC.

The chain uses TRBV5-6 and TRBJ1-1; 8 bases align to TRBD1. The CDR3 is made up of 15 amino acids. V shed 2 bases, J shed 1 base, and the junction held 4 bases outside the gene matches. Germline V gene sequence: CDR1 SGHDT, CDR2 YYEEEE. The CDR3 is CASSLTGTGNTEAFF. The CDR3 coding sequence is TGTGCCAGCAGCTTAACCGGGACAGGGAACACTGAAGCTTTCTTT.

This clonotype was counted a few times. This chain uses TRBV19 with TRBJ1-6; TRBD1 aligns across 10 bases. The junction had 18 bases not matched to a gene; V was cut back by 9 bases and J by 10 bases. This CDR3 is 17 amino acids long. Per germline, CDR1 LNHDA and CDR2 SQIVND (reference sequence). The CDR3 loop reads CASSLGSGTGVESPLHF. Written as DNA, the CDR3 is TGTGCCAGCTCATTGGGGTCGGGGACAGGGGTTGAATCACCCCTCCACTTT. The variable domain in full, with the rest retrieved from reference TRBV19 and TRBJ1-6, is DGGITQSPKYLFRKEGQNVTLSCEQNLNHDAMYWYRQDPGQGLRLIYYSQIVNDFQKGDIAEGYSVSREKKESFPLTVTSAQKNPTAFYLCASSLGSGTGVESPLHFGNGTRLTVT.

This clonotype was seen a handful of times. The gene calls are TRBV7-9 and TRBJ1-1, with TRBD1 as a possible D gene (5 bases). Trimming removed 1 base from V and 4 bases from J, with 10 bases in between. The CDR3 length is 14 residues. The germline V gene has CDR1 SEHNR and CDR2 FQNEAQ (reference sequence). As DNA, the CDR3 is TGTGCCAGCAGCTTAGGGTCTGGGGCCACTGAAGCTTTCTTT. It encodes CASSLGSGATEAFF. Full variable domain (outside the CDR3, taken from reference TRBV7-9 and TRBJ1-1): DTGVSQNPRHKITKRGQNVTFRCDPISEHNRLYWYRQTLGQGPEFLTYFQNEAQLEKSRLLSDRFSAERPKGSFSTLEIQRTEQGDSAMYLCASSLGSGATEAFFGQGTRLTVV.

The V call is TRBV28, the J call TRBJ2-2, with D possibly TRBD1 on 5 matching bases. There are 14 residues in the CDR3. Trimming pared 5 bases from V and 4 bases from J, leaving 11 bases between. The V gene's germline CDR1 is MDHEN and CDR2 SYDVKM. CDR3 sequence (DNA): TGTGCCAGCAGTAAAGCAGGGTTCACCGGGGAGCTGTTTTTT. Protein sequence: CASSKAGFTGELFF. Combining the CDR3 with reference TRBV28 and TRBJ2-2 gives the whole variable domain DVKVTQSSRYLVKRTGEKVFLECVQDMDHENMFWYRQDPGLGLRLIYFSYDVKMKEKGDIPEGYSVSREKKERFSLILESASTNQTSMYLCASSKAGFTGELFFGEGSRLTVL.

This clonotype was counted between two and nine times. The rearrangement links TRBV7-2 to TRBJ1-2, with D possibly being TRBD1 (5 bases). Trimming took 5 bases from V and 0 from J, leaving 13 bases between them. CDR1 is SGHTA and CDR2 is FQGNSA in the germline V gene. This CDR3 has 15 residues. The DNA for the CDR3 is TGTGCCAGCAGCCTACCGACAGCCGCTAACTATGGCTACACCTTC. Protein sequence: CASSLPTAANYGYTF.

In this sample, this clonotype is medium-sized. The chain carries TRBV20-1 and TRBJ1-2; possible D gene TRBD1, 5 bases. CDR1 is DFQATT, CDR2 SNEGSKA, per germline (reference sequence). Trimming stripped 3 bases from V and 3 bases from J, with 26 bases between. CDR3 length: 18 residues. The CDR3 here is CSASYGTPISPRYYGYTF. CDR3 nucleotide sequence: TGCAGTGCTAGTTACGGGACCCCAATCAGCCCCCGATACTATGGCTACACCTTC.

The chain has TRBV7-9 and TRBJ2-3, with 7 bases identical to TRBD1. The CDR3 sequence is 14 residues long. Germline loops: CDR1 SEHNR, CDR2 FQNEAQ (reference sequence). J was trimmed by 2 bases and V by 5 bases; bases with no gene match: 4. In DNA form, the CDR3 reads TGTGCCAGCAGCCCCGGGACAGACACAGATACGCAGTATTTT. Protein sequence: CASSPGTDTDTQYF. Combining the CDR3 with reference TRBV7-9 and TRBJ2-3 gives the whole variable domain DTGVSQNPRHKITKRGQNVTFRCDPISEHNRLYWYRQTLGQGPEFLTYFQNEAQLEKSRLLSDRFSAERPKGSFSTLEIQRTEQGDSAMYLCASSPGTDTDTQYFGPGTRLTVL.

The V call is TRBV19, the J call TRBJ1-5, with 7 bases lining up with TRBD1. With V trimmed by 5 bases and J by 8 bases, 15 bases remained unmatched. The CDR3 is 16 amino acids. Germline lookup yields CDR1 LNHDA and CDR2 SQIVND (reference sequence). The CDR3 protein is CASSPPDRIRTEPQHF. As DNA, the CDR3 is TGTGCCAGTAGTCCTCCGGACAGGATAAGAACAGAGCCCCAGCATTTT.

DNA of the CDR3: TGTGCCAGCAGTTACGGACAGAGCTCCTACGAGCAGTACTTC. Its translation: CASSYGQSSYEQYF. The gene calls are TRBV6-2 or TRBV6-3 and TRBJ2-7, with D maybe TRBD1 (6 bases). The CDR3 extends over 14 amino acids. The germline gives CDR1 MNHEY, CDR2 SVGEGT. With 2 bases removed from V and 0 bases from J, the gap between germline ends came to 8 bases.

The V gene is TRBV2, the J gene TRBJ1-5; a weak D match, TRBD1 (6 bases). The germline CDR1 and CDR2 sequences are SNHLY and FYNNEI. The ends were cut back, 2 bases at V and 1 base at J, with 12 bases in the middle. The CDR3 contains 16 residues. The CDR3 DNA follows: TGTGCCAGCAGTGAACAGGGGTCCCGGAGCAATCAGCCCCAGCATTTT. As protein: CASSEQGSRSNQPQHF.

V gene TRBV11-2 combines with J gene TRBJ2-1, with 7 positions matching TRBD2. CDR1 SGHAT and CDR2 FQNNGV come from the germline V gene. The J segment lost 5 bases and the V segment lost 0 bases, leaving 1 base of the junction unmatched. The CDR3 runs 14 residues. The CDR3: CASSLEGRDNEQFF. CDR3 nucleotide sequence: TGTGCCAGCAGCTTAGAGGGGAGGGACAATGAGCAGTTCTTC. The variable domain in full, with the rest retrieved from reference TRBV11-2 and TRBJ2-1, is EAGVAQSPRYKIIEKRQSVAFWCNPISGHATLYWYQQILGQGPKLLIQFQNNGVVDDSQLPKDRFSAERLKGVDSTLKIQPAKLEDSAVYLCASSLEGRDNEQFFGPGTRLTVL.

The chain carries TRBV6-1 and TRBJ2-7, with D maybe TRBD1 (6 bases). CDR3 length: 13 residues. V was trimmed by 4 bases and J by 3 bases, leaving 10 bases between them. CDR1 and CDR2 from the germline V gene are MNHNS and SASEGT. The CDR3 region is CASSGGRGYEQYF. DNA for the CDR3: TGTGCCAGCAGTGGTGGCAGGGGCTACGAGCAGTACTTC.

This chain links TRBV7-2 with TRBJ2-2, with TRBD2 matching 7 bases. This CDR3 contains 15 residues. V was clipped by 5 bases and J by 5 bases; unmatched bases: 8. Germline CDR1 is SGHTA and CDR2 is FQGNSA. DNA of the CDR3: TGTGCCAGCAGCCCGTGGACTAGACAAACCGGGGAGCTGTTTTTT. Protein sequence: CASSPWTRQTGELFF.

A few counts support this clonotype. This chain connects TRBV24-1 to TRBJ1-5; no firm D call. Trimming shortened V by 7 bases and J by 9 bases, and 9 bases separated the two germline ends. Germline-derived CDR1 and CDR2 are KGHDR and SFDVKD. The CDR3 consists of 11 residues. CDR3 sequence: CATSRRRPQHF. In nucleotides, the CDR3 is TGTGCCACCAGCAGGAGGAGGCCCCAGCATTTT.

This clonotype was found a few times. The rearrangement uses TRBV7-2 and TRBJ1-5, with D hard to call. The CDR3 extends over 15 amino acids. V gave up 5 bases and J gave up 3 bases, with 14 bases separating them. Germline V CDR1 and CDR2: SGHTA, FQGNSA. The CDR3 nucleotides are TGTGCCAGCAGCCGAAGGTATAACGACAATCAGCCCCAGCATTTT. Protein product: CASSRRYNDNQPQHF.